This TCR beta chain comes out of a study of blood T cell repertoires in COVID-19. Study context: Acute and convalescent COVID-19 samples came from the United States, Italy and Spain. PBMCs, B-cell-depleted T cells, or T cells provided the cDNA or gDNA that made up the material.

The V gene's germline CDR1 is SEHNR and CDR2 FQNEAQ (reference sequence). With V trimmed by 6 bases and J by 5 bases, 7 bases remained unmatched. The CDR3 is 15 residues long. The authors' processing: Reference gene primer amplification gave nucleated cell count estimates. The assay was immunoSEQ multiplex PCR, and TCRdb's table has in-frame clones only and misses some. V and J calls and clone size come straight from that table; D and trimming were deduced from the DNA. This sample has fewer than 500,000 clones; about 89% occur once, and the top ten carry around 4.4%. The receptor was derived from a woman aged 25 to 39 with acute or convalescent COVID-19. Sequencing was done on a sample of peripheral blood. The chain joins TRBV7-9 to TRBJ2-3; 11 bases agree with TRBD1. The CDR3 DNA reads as TGTGCCAGCAGGTCCGGGACAGGGGGAATAGATACGCAGTATTTT. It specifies CASRSGTGGIDTQYF.